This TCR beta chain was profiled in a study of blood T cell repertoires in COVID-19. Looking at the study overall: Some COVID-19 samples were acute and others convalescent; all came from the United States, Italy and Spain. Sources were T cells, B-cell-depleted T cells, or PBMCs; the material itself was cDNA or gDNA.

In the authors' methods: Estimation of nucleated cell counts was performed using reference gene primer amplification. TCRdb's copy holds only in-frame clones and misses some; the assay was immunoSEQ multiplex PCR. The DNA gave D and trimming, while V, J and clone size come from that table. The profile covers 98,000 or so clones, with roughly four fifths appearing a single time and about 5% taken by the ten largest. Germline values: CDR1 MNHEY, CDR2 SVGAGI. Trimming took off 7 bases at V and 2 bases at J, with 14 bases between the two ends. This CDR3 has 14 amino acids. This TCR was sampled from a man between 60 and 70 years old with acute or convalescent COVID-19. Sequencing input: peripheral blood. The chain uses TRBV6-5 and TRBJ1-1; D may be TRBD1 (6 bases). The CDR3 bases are TGTGCCAGCAACATAGGGACATCAAACACTGAAGCTTTCTTT. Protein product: CASNIGTSNTEAFF.